Described below is a single T cell receptor (beta chain) sequence and its context. In the original processing: Nucleated cell counts were estimated from reference gene primer amplification. Clones were sequenced by immunoSEQ multiplex PCR, and TCRdb holds only the in-frame ones, with some missing. From that table come the V and J calls and clone size; the DNA was used to work out D and trimming. This table holds about 250,000 clones, more than 70% found once. The data were obtained in a study of blood T cell repertoires in COVID-19. Overall study context: T cells, B-cell-depleted T cells, or PBMCs provided the cDNA or gDNA that served as material.

Enrollment of patients from Seattle took place during active infection, with longitudinal follow-up. V gave up 3 bases and J gave up 4 bases; unmatched junction bases: 10. CDR1 is SGDLS and CDR2 is YYNGEE in the germline V gene. CDR3 length equals 16 residues. The sequence was collected from a woman in her thirties with COVID-19, enrolled during active disease. The sequencing input was peripheral blood. The rearrangement joins TRBV9 to TRBJ2-1, with TRBD2 identical over 7 bases. The CDR3 bases are TGTGCCAGCAGCGCCAACGCTCGGGGGGTGTACAATGAGCAGTTCTTC. It encodes CASSANARGVYNEQFF.